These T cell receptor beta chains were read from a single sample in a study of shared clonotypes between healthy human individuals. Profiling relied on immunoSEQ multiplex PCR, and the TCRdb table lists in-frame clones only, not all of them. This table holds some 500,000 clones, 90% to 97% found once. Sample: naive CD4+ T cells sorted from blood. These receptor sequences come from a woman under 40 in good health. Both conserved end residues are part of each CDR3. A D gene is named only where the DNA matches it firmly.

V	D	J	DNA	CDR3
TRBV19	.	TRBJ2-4	TGTGCCAGTAGTATAAGAGGGAGAGCCAAAAACATTCAGTACTTC	CASSIRGRAKNIQYF
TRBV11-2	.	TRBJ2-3	TGTGCCAGCAGCTTAGTATACACAGATACGCAGTATTTT	CASSLVYTDTQYF
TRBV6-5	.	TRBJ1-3	TGTGCCAGCAGGAAGACAGCTACTGGAAACACCATATATTTT	CASRKTATGNTIYF
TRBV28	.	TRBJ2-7	TGTGCCAGCAAAACGGCTTTGCACGAGCAGTACTTC	CASKTALHEQYF
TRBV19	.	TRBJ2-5	TGTGCCAGTAGTTCAGGGGGGGCGGGAGAGACCCAGTACTTC	CASSSGGAGETQYF
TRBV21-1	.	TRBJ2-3	TGTGCCAGCAGCAAAGTACGCACTAGAGTGCAGTATTTT	CASSKVRTRVQYF
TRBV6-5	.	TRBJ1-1	TGTGCCAGCAGCCCCCCGGCCTGGGGTGAAGCTTTCTTT	CASSPPAWGEAFF
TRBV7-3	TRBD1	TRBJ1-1	TGTGCCAGCAGTCCGACAGGGGTCACTGAAGCTTTCTTT	CASSPTGVTEAFF
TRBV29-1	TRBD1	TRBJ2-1	TGCAGCGTCGGCCGGCGACAGGGGTACAATGAGCAGTTCTTC	CSVGRRQGYNEQFF
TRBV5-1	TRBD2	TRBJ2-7	TGCGCCAGCAGCTTGGTCGGGGGAGGGCCCTACGAGCAGTACTTC	CASSLVGGGPYEQYF